This passage covers 26 T cell receptor beta chains from one sample sequenced in a study of blood T cells in healthy people across ages. A second PCR of roughly 7 to 11 cycles used a sample-barcoded 5' primer and a J-beta primer mix. From the 5' RACE reads, TCRdb called clonotypes with MiXCR, one entry per CDR3 protein. This sample has over a million distinct CDR3 sequences, with approximately 42% found just once. The sequenced material came from blood. The receptor source for this set is a woman between 18 and 30 years old in good health.

This clonotype was found a few times. The V gene is TRBV5-4, the J gene TRBJ2-1, with D perhaps being TRBD1 or TRBD2 (6 bases each). The CDR3 runs to 16 residues. From germline, CDR1 is SGHNT and CDR2 YYREEE (reference sequence). V lost 4 bases, J lost 0 bases, and 14 bases lay in between. The DNA of the CDR3 is TGTGCCAGCAGCCGAGCCGGGGGCCTCTCCTACAATGAGCAGTTCTTC. Its protein is CASSRAGGLSYNEQFF.

V gene TRBV5-1 combines with J gene TRBJ2-7, with 7 bases matching TRBD1. With 4 bases clipped from V and 1 base from J, the junction kept 5 bases outside the gene matches. This CDR3 is 14 amino acids long. Germline CDR1 SGHRS, CDR2 YFSETQ. The CDR3 nucleotides read TGCGCCAGCAGCATGGGACAGCGTTCCTACGAGCAGTACTTC. As protein: CASSMGQRSYEQYF. Full variable domain (outside the CDR3, taken from reference TRBV5-1 and TRBJ2-7): KAGVTQTPRYLIKTRGQQVTLSCSPISGHRSVSWYQQTPGQGLQFLFEYFSETQRNKGNFPGRFSGRQFSNSRSEMNVSTLELGDSALYLCASSMGQRSYEQYFGPGTRLTVT.

This clonotype was seen a few times. The chain uses TRBV28 and TRBJ1-6, with 12 positions matching TRBD1. Per germline, CDR1 MDHEN and CDR2 SYDVKM. The CDR3 runs to 19 residues. V shed 6 bases, J shed 0 bases, and the junction held 9 bases outside the gene matches. The CDR3 loop reads CASSLLGTGGFSYNSPLHF. The CDR3 DNA is TGTGCCAGCAGCCTGCTAGGGACAGGGGGCTTCTCCTATAATTCACCCCTCCACTTT.

The chain carries TRBV11-1 and TRBJ2-2; 12 bases are a match to TRBD2. The CDR3 extends over 15 amino acids. J was trimmed by 1 base and V by 11 bases; bases with no gene match: 5. Germline CDR1 and CDR2: SGHAT and FQDESV (reference sequence). The CDR3 spells CAARLAGENTGELFF. The CDR3 DNA reads as TGTGCCGCCCGACTAGCGGGGGAGAACACCGGGGAGCTGTTTTTT.

This clonotype was recorded a few times. The CDR3 region is CASSLLRGQNEQFF. The CDR3 DNA reads TGTGCCAGCAGCTTACTCAGGGGGCAAAATGAGCAGTTCTTC. The chain employs TRBV7-9 and TRBJ2-1; 8 bases align to TRBD1. This CDR3 has 14 amino acids. Germline CDR1 reads SEHNR; CDR2 reads FQNEAQ (reference sequence). Trimming at V came to 2 bases and at J to 7 bases, leaving 4 bases not matched to a gene.

Comment on this clonotype: A much larger clone sits a single nucleotide away, making a read error possible. This chain links TRBV29-1 with TRBJ2-5, with D tentatively TRBD1 (6 bases). The DNA end lines up better with TRBJ2-7; the J call may be wrong. The CDR3 totals 14 residues. Germline values: CDR1 SQVTM, CDR2 ANQGSEA. The CDR3 is CSVVGHFSSDEQYF. The CDR3 region has the DNA TGCAGCGTTGTGGGACACTTTAGCTCCGACGAGCAGTACTTC.

This chain's CDR3 is CASSQDPDRGGYGYTF. CDR3 coding DNA: TGTGCCAGCAGCCAAGATCCAGACAGGGGCGGCTATGGCTACACCTTC. The chain couples TRBV5-4 to TRBJ1-2; TRBD1 agrees at 8 bases. Germline trimming cut 4 bases from V and 4 bases from J; bases unmatched to any gene: 12. Germline lookup yields CDR1 SGHNT and CDR2 YYREEE (reference sequence). The CDR3 is made up of 16 amino acids.

This clonotype has a handful of counts. CDR3 amino acids: CASSYNRDETQYF. CDR3 sequence (DNA): TGTGCCAGCAGTTACAACAGGGATGAGACCCAGTACTTC. The chain uses TRBV6-5 and TRBJ2-5, with D maybe TRBD1 (6 bases). Trimming stripped 2 bases from V and 5 bases from J, with 9 bases between. Germline CDR1 is MNHEY and CDR2 is SVGAGI. The CDR3 contains 13 residues.

This clonotype was counted between two and nine times. The V gene is TRBV12-3 or TRBV12-4, the J gene TRBJ2-7; 12 bases agree with TRBD1. The ends lost 5 bases at V and 2 bases at J; junction bases unmatched: 7. There are 16 residues in the CDR3. CDR3 coding DNA: TGTGCCAGCAGTCAAACGCGGGACAGGGGGCCCTACGAGCAGTACTTC. Translated: CASSQTRDRGPYEQYF.

The chain links TRBV6-5 to TRBJ2-3; weak D call: TRBD2 (6 bases). Trimming pared 1 base from V and 6 bases from J, leaving 20 bases between. The length of the CDR3 is 17 residues. From germline, CDR1 is MNHEY and CDR2 SVGAGI. The CDR3 DNA is TGTGCCAGCAGTTACTGGGTAGCGGTGGGCAAGCGCGATACGCAGTATTTT. Its protein product is CASSYWVAVGKRDTQYF.

The sample holds a few counts of this clonotype. The rearrangement uses TRBV2 and TRBJ2-5; 8 bases are shared with TRBD2. The end of the DNA fits TRBJ2-7 better, so the J call may be wrong. Germline V gene sequence: CDR1 SNHLY, CDR2 FYNNEI. The CDR3 is 15 residues long. As DNA, the CDR3 is TGTGCCAGCAGTGAAGCGCCCGGACTAGCTGACGAGCAGTACTTC. This gives the protein CASSEAPGLADEQYF.

This clonotype was counted only a few times. The V call is TRBV7-2, the J call TRBJ2-7, with D unresolved. CDR3 length: 14 residues. Per the germline V gene, CDR1 is SGHTA and CDR2 is FQGNSA. V lost 3 bases and J 0 bases, leaving 9 bases between the germline ends. The CDR3 DNA follows: TGTGCCAGCAGCTTCGCCTTTTCCTCCTACGAGCAGTACTTC. Residues: CASSFAFSSYEQYF.

V usage is TRBV20-1 and J usage is TRBJ2-7, with 12 bases matching TRBD2. With V trimmed by 0 bases and J by 1 base, 4 bases remained unmatched. This CDR3 has 16 residues. Germline CDR1 is DFQATT and CDR2 is SNEGSKA (reference sequence). CDR3 region: CSARETSGSGSYEQYF. The CDR3 nucleotides read TGCAGTGCTAGAGAGACTAGCGGGAGTGGATCCTACGAGCAGTACTTC.

Comment on this clonotype: Compared with germline, one end of the junction differs, possibly owing to a read error. This chain joins TRBV12-3 or TRBV12-4 and TRBJ1-6, with D unresolved. The CDR3 covers 12 residues. The CDR3 bases are TGTGCCTGCAGTTTGGATAATTCACCCCTCCACTTT. Translated: CACSLDNSPLHF.

The chain joins TRBV7-2 to TRBJ2-3; the D gene is possibly TRBD2 (6 bases). The CDR3 loop spans 18 amino acids. Trimming removed 2 bases at V and 5 bases at J, with 23 bases between. Germline lookup yields CDR1 SGHTA and CDR2 FQGNSA. The CDR3 DNA follows: TGTGCCAGCAGCTTATTCCTCGCGGGACTCCACCGTCGAGATACGCAGTATTTT. This sequence encodes CASSLFLAGLHRRDTQYF.

This chain uses TRBV12-3 or TRBV12-4 with TRBJ1-2, with unresolved D. This CDR3 comprises 13 residues. Between the trimmed V and J ends, which lost 7 bases and 0 bases, there was a span of 9 bases. The CDR3 spells CASIPAPNYGYTF. CDR3 sequence (DNA): TGTGCCAGCATACCCGCGCCTAACTATGGCTACACCTTC.

This clonotype was seen only a few times. The V gene is TRBV20-1, the J gene TRBJ2-1; TRBD2 aligns across 9 bases. The CDR3 covers 15 residues. V lost 5 bases, J lost 4 bases, and 9 bases stayed unmatched. CDR1 is DFQATT and CDR2 is SNEGSKA in the germline V gene (reference sequence). CDR3 bases: TGCAGTGCTCTAGGACTAGCGAGAGCTTACAATGAGCAGTTCTTC. It yields the protein CSALGLARAYNEQFF.

This rearrangement joins TRBV28 to TRBJ2-7; D is possibly TRBD1 (5 bases). The CDR3 has 14 amino acids. CDR1 is MDHEN and CDR2 is SYDVKM in the germline V gene. V was shortened by 3 bases and J by 0 bases, with 9 bases between the two germline ends. CDR3 in amino acids: CASSFWGSSYEQYF. The CDR3, as DNA: TGTGCCAGCAGTTTTTGGGGCAGCTCCTACGAGCAGTACTTC.

The rearrangement links TRBV29-1 to TRBJ2-1; 11 bases fit TRBD2. The J call may be faulty, since TRBJ2-7 better matches the DNA end. Germline-derived CDR1 and CDR2 are SQVTM and ANQGSEA. CDR3 length: 15 residues. CDR3: CSVTRLAGPYNEQYF. In DNA, the CDR3 is TGCAGCGTTACCCGACTAGCGGGACCCTACAATGAGCAGTACTTC.

This chain joins TRBV4-1 and TRBJ2-7; the D gene is possibly TRBD1 (5 bases). CDR3 size: 16 residues. Per germline, CDR1 MGHRA and CDR2 YSYEKL. The V end lost 4 bases, the J end lost 1 base, and 17 bases lay between the germline ends. The CDR3 region has the DNA TGCGCCAGCAGCCCCCTGGCGCCAGGGCCATCCTACGAGCAGTACTTC. Translating gives CASSPLAPGPSYEQYF.

In this sample, this clonotype turned up a few times. The V call is TRBV6-2 or TRBV6-3, the J call TRBJ2-1; 9 positions match TRBD2. Trimming at V came to 2 bases and at J to 4 bases, leaving 6 bases not matched to a gene. CDR1 MNHEY and CDR2 SVGEGT come from the germline V gene. The CDR3 extends over 16 amino acids. The CDR3 loop is CASSYPTSGFYNEQFF. Written as DNA, the CDR3 is TGTGCCAGCAGTTACCCGACTAGCGGCTTTTACAATGAGCAGTTCTTC.

The chain has TRBV7-7 and TRBJ2-1, with 13 nucleotides matching TRBD2. There are 15 residues in the CDR3. V gave up 5 bases and J gave up 9 bases; unmatched junction bases: 7. Germline lookup yields CDR1 SSHAT and CDR2 FNYEAQ (reference sequence). The CDR3 DNA is TGTGCCAGCAGCGCAGGGGGACTAGCGGGAACTGAGCAGTTCTTC. This codes for CASSAGGLAGTEQFF.

V usage is TRBV3-1 and J usage is TRBJ2-1; D possibly uses TRBD1 or TRBD2 (5 bases each). V was pared by 0 bases and J by 8 bases, with 23 bases between. The length of the CDR3 is 18 residues. In germline, CDR1 is LGHDT, CDR2 YNNKEL (reference sequence). This chain's CDR3 is CASSQDPSPGRAIDEQFF. The CDR3 DNA follows: TGTGCCAGCAGCCAAGACCCATCCCCGGGACGGGCTATCGATGAGCAGTTCTTC.

The chain is built from TRBV5-1 and TRBJ2-4, with D unresolved. V lost 4 bases to trimming and J lost 13 bases, with 18 bases between them. The CDR3 spans 13 residues. Looked up from germline, CDR1 is SGHRS and CDR2 is YFSETQ. The CDR3 bases are TGCGCCAGCAGCCAACCCTCCTCCAATGAGCAGTACTTC. Translating it yields CASSQPSSNEQYF.

There are a few counts of this clonotype. This sequence joins TRBV20-1 and TRBJ2-3, with 9 bases lining up with TRBD2. The CDR3 covers 16 residues. In germline, CDR1 is DFQATT, CDR2 SNEGSKA (reference sequence). V was clipped by 3 bases and J by 2 bases; unmatched bases: 9. The CDR3 DNA sequence: TGCAGTGCTAGCTCGACCGGGACTAGCTACACAGATACGCAGTATTTT. Amino acid sequence: CSASSTGTSYTDTQYF.

The chain carries TRBV27 and TRBJ1-5, with 7 bases matching TRBD1. V was clipped by 5 bases and J by 4 bases; unmatched bases: 14. Germline V gene data show CDR1 as MNHEY and CDR2 as SMNVEV (reference sequence). This CDR3 contains 17 residues. This CDR3 reads CASSPPPATGRNQPQHF. The CDR3 nucleotides are TGTGCCAGCAGTCCACCCCCCGCGACAGGGAGAAATCAGCCCCAGCATTTT.